This entry describes one TCR beta chain. The data stem from a study of blood T cell repertoires in COVID-19. About the study: T cells, B-cell-depleted T cells, or PBMCs provided the cDNA or gDNA that served as material.

Authors' data handling: Scientists estimated how many nucleated cells there were by amplifying reference gene primers. Data came from immunoSEQ multiplex PCR; TCRdb stores just in-frame clones and leaves some out. The D gene and trimming were derived from the DNA, and the V and J assignments and clone size from that table. In the table there are around 160,000 clones, less than 90% of which are singletons. V was pared by 1 base and J by 6 bases, with 15 bases between. Germline CDR1 is GTSNPN and CDR2 is SVGIG (reference sequence). The CDR3 totals 14 residues. The sample was peripheral blood. This receptor was obtained from a human donor in a cohort sampled during active COVID-19. The rearrangement links TRBV30 to TRBJ1-1; D is possibly TRBD1 (6 bases). CDR3 protein: CAWSEGEGVAEAFF. In DNA form, the CDR3 reads TGTGCCTGGAGTGAGGGGGAGGGAGTAGCTGAAGCTTTCTTT.